These 32 T cell receptor beta chains originate from one sample sequenced in a study of blood T cell repertoires in COVID-19. Method: immunoSEQ multiplex PCR; TCRdb's copy keeps in-frame clones and lacks some. The sample records 95,000 to 130,000 clones, about nine tenths being singletons. The material sequenced was peripheral blood. The receptors shown here come from a human donor with active COVID-19. The donor label of this sample is uncertain.

At least ten counts were recorded for this clone. V usage is TRBV6-5 and J usage is TRBJ2-3, with 9 bases identical to TRBD1. V lost 5 bases to trimming and J lost 7 bases; unmatched junction nucleotides: 10. CDR3 size: 15 residues. Germline loops: CDR1 MNHEY, CDR2 SVGAGI. CDR3 sequence reads: CASSRTTGGTNTQYF. The CDR3 coding sequence is TGTGCCAGCAGTCGCACGACAGGGGGTACAAATACGCAGTATTTT.

The chain is built from TRBV9 and TRBJ2-7; 8 nucleotides agree with TRBD1. The ends lost 1 base at V and 3 bases at J; junction bases unmatched: 6. This CDR3 is built from 15 residues. Germline loops: CDR1 SGDLS, CDR2 YYNGEE. The CDR3: CASSVIGDRGYEQYF. CDR3 nucleotides: TGTGCCAGCAGCGTAATAGGTGACAGGGGCTACGAGCAGTACTTC. Using reference TRBV9 and TRBJ2-7 for the parts outside the CDR3, the full variable domain is DSGVTQTPKHLITATGQRVTLRCSPRSGDLSVYWYQQSLDQGLQFLIQYYNGEERAKGNILERFSAQQFPDLHSELNLSSLELGDSALYFCASSVIGDRGYEQYFGPGTRLTVT.

The chain recombines TRBV7-2 with TRBJ1-3; no clear D gene. Germline values: CDR1 SGHTA, CDR2 FQGNSA. CDR3 length: 13 amino acids. V was pared by 5 bases and J by 7 bases, with 12 bases between. CDR3 nucleotides: TGTGCCAGCAGCCAAGGACTGTGGAACACCATATATTTT. This encodes CASSQGLWNTIYF.

The chain uses TRBV18 and TRBJ2-1; 7 nucleotides line up with TRBD1. CDR3 length: 14 amino acids. Losses at the gene ends were 3 bases for V and 5 bases for J; bases not matched to a gene: 4. CDR1 is KGHSH and CDR2 is LQKENI in the germline V gene. CDR3 amino acids: CASSPGTAHNEQFF. CDR3 DNA: TGTGCCAGCTCACCCGGGACAGCCCACAATGAGCAGTTCTTC.

The rearrangement uses TRBV14 and TRBJ1-1, with 7 bases fitting TRBD1. V was pared by 4 bases and J by 5 bases, with 16 bases of the junction left unmatched. The CDR3 extends over 17 amino acids. Germline V gives CDR1 SGHDN, CDR2 FVKESK. CDR3 sequence (DNA): TGTGCCAGCAGCCCCCTCGGGCAGGGGGATAGGATAACTGAAGCTTTCTTT. This sequence encodes CASSPLGQGDRITEAFF. Filled out from reference TRBV14 and TRBJ1-1, the complete variable domain reads EAGVTQFPSHSVIEKGQTVTLRCDPISGHDNLYWYRRVMGKEIKFLLHFVKESKQDESGMPNNRFLAERTGGTYSTLKVQPAELEDSGVYFCASSPLGQGDRITEAFFGQGTRLTVV.

The rearrangement joins TRBV5-1 to TRBJ2-6, with D possibly matching TRBD1 (6 bases). This CDR3 has 16 amino acids. Germline V gene data show CDR1 as SGHRS and CDR2 as YFSETQ. The V end lost 4 bases, the J end lost 1 base, and 12 bases lay between the germline ends. CDR3 sequence: CASSPNRVSGANVLTF. The CDR3 DNA is TGCGCCAGCAGCCCCAACAGGGTTTCTGGGGCCAACGTCCTGACTTTC.

The chain carries TRBV24-1 and TRBJ2-3, with D possibly matching TRBD2 (6 bases). Between the trimmed V and J ends, which lost 5 bases and 3 bases, there was a span of 11 bases. The germline V gene has CDR1 KGHDR and CDR2 SFDVKD. This CDR3 contains 14 residues. The CDR3 protein is CATSGGVSTDTQYF. CDR3 sequence (DNA): TGTGCCACCAGTGGCGGGGTTTCTACAGATACGCAGTATTTT.

The V and J genes are TRBV27 and TRBJ2-3; 12 bases are a match to TRBD2. V was pared by 6 bases and J by 3 bases, with 7 bases of the junction left unmatched. The CDR3 is 16 residues long. The germline CDR1 and CDR2 sequences are MNHEY and SMNVEV (reference sequence). This chain's CDR3 is CASSSSGGVLTDTQYF. The CDR3 DNA is TGTGCCAGCAGCTCTAGCGGGGGGGTCTTAACAGATACGCAGTATTTT.

The rearrangement uses TRBV5-5 and TRBJ2-7; the match to TRBD2 covers 8 bases. The CDR3 is 16 amino acids. V trimming: 0 bases; J trimming: 4 bases; junction bases outside the gene matches: 9. The germline gives CDR1 SGHKS, CDR2 YYEKEE (reference sequence). The CDR3 region is CASSLAAGGAVYEQYF. The CDR3 bases are TGTGCCAGCAGCTTGGCCGCCGGGGGGGCAGTGTACGAGCAGTACTTC. The full variable domain, in which reference TRBV5-5 and TRBJ2-7 provide the parts outside the CDR3, is DAGVTQSPTHLIKTRGQQVTLRCSPISGHKSVSWYQQVLGQGPQFIFQYYEKEERGRGNFPDRFSARQFPNYSSELNVNALLLGDSALYLCASSLAAGGAVYEQYFGPGTRLTVT.

The table lists this clone with a count of one. The chain is built from TRBV7-2 and TRBJ2-7, with D tentatively TRBD1 (5 bases). The CDR3 runs 13 residues. Germline V gene lookup returns CDR1 SGHTA and CDR2 FQGNSA. Between the trimmed V and J ends, which lost 3 bases and 4 bases, there was a span of 10 bases. CDR3 sequence: CASSLIRVYEQYF. CDR3 bases: TGTGCCAGCAGCTTGATCAGGGTTTACGAGCAGTACTTC.

The CDR3, as DNA: TGCGCCAGCAGCTTGGCAGGGGCCTATGAAAAACTGTTTTTT. It specifies CASSLAGAYEKLFF. This rearrangement joins TRBV5-1 to TRBJ1-4; the D gene is possibly TRBD1 (6 bases). This CDR3 is 14 amino acids long. The germline V gene encodes CDR1 SGHRS and CDR2 YFSETQ. Trimming pared 0 bases from V and 6 bases from J, leaving 9 bases between.

The V and J genes are TRBV7-9 and TRBJ1-4; no clear D gene. V lost 1 base, J lost 7 bases, and 13 bases lay in between. The CDR3 is 15 residues long. Germline V CDR1 and CDR2: SEHNR, FQNEAQ (reference sequence). In DNA, the CDR3 is TGTGCCAGCAGCTTAGTCGCGGGTCTGAGTGAAAAACTGTTTTTT. Translation: CASSLVAGLSEKLFF.

The chain uses TRBV24-1 and TRBJ2-3, with 8 bases fitting TRBD2. J gave up 1 base and V 1 base, and 9 bases lay outside the gene matches. The CDR3 sequence is 18 residues long. Looked up from germline, CDR1 is KGHDR and CDR2 is SFDVKD. DNA of the CDR3: TGTGCCACCAGTGATTTAACCCCGGGTAGCGGGGGCACAGATACGCAGTATTTT. It encodes CATSDLTPGSGGTDTQYF.

This chain joins TRBV7-2 and TRBJ1-6, with TRBD1 matching over 9 bases. Germline trimming cut 6 bases from V and 5 bases from J; bases unmatched to any gene: 5. The CDR3 consists of 15 residues. Germline CDR1 SGHTA, CDR2 FQGNSA. CDR3 DNA sequence: TGTGCCAGCAGGGACAGGGGAGTGGATAATTCACCCCTCCACTTT. Protein sequence: CASRDRGVDNSPLHF. Filled out from reference TRBV7-2 and TRBJ1-6, the complete variable domain reads GAGVSQSPSNKVTEKGKDVELRCDPISGHTALYWYRQSLGQGLEFLIYFQGNSAPDKSGLPSDRFSAERTGGSVSTLTIQRTQQEDSAVYLCASRDRGVDNSPLHFGNGTRLTVT.

The gene calls are TRBV5-1 and TRBJ2-7; 8 bases are shared with TRBD1. V gave up 1 base and J gave up 3 bases; unmatched junction bases: 9. The CDR3 has 16 residues. The germline V gene encodes CDR1 SGHRS and CDR2 YFSETQ. The CDR3 bases are TGCGCCAGCAGCTTGATGGTGGGACAGGCCTTCTACGAGCAGTACTTC. This translates into CASSLMVGQAFYEQYF.

The chain combines TRBV29-1 with TRBJ1-1; 8 nucleotides line up with TRBD1. The CDR3 runs to 12 residues. With 4 bases clipped from V and 6 bases from J, the junction kept 4 bases outside the gene matches. Germline V gene sequence: CDR1 SQVTM, CDR2 ANQGSEA. The CDR3 sequence: CSVGIQGAEAFF. CDR3 in DNA: TGCAGCGTTGGAATACAGGGGGCTGAAGCTTTCTTT.

The V call is TRBV5-4, the J call TRBJ2-4; 9 bases match TRBD2. Per germline, CDR1 SGHNT and CDR2 YYREEE (reference sequence). V dropped 4 bases and J dropped 6; count of bases not matched to a gene: 11. This CDR3 is built from 16 residues. In DNA, the CDR3 is TGTGCCAGCAGCGTAGCGGGGGCCCTTGGGGGAAACATTCAGTACTTC. Translation gives CASSVAGALGGNIQYF.

The rearrangement joins TRBV5-1 to TRBJ2-5; perhaps TRBD1 as D (6 bases). Germline CDR1 reads SGHRS; CDR2 reads YFSETQ. Trimming left V 7 bases short and J 3 bases short, with 16 bases between. The length of the CDR3 is 14 residues. This chain's CDR3 is CASRLLTGKETQYF. In DNA, the CDR3 is TGCGCCAGCCGACTACTGACAGGAAAAGAGACCCAGTACTTC.

The chain carries TRBV27 and TRBJ2-4; a possible D gene is TRBD2 (6 bases). The germline gives CDR1 MNHEY, CDR2 SMNVEV (reference sequence). The CDR3 has 20 amino acids. V gave up 5 bases and J gave up 0 bases, with 26 bases separating them. The CDR3 loop is CASSTTFGGERFLAKNIQYF. DNA of the CDR3: TGTGCCAGCAGTACGACGTTTGGCGGGGAACGTTTTCTAGCCAAAAACATTCAGTACTTC.

V and J are TRBV4-2 and TRBJ2-5, with 10 bases fitting TRBD1. The CDR3 runs 16 residues. The germline gives CDR1 LGHNA, CDR2 YNFKEQ. V dropped 0 bases and J dropped 2; count of bases not matched to a gene: 3. The CDR3 DNA reads TGTGCCAGCAGCCAAGATTGGGACAGGGGACAAGAGACCCAGTACTTC. Protein sequence: CASSQDWDRGQETQYF.

The chain carries TRBV3-1 (or the pseudogene TRBV3-2) and TRBJ1-5; no definite D call. V lost 1 base and J lost 1, with 11 bases in between. CDR1 and CDR2 (germline): LGHDT, YNNKEL (reference sequence). The CDR3 has 16 residues. The CDR3 coding sequence is TGTGCCAGCAGCCAAGGGGCAGCCCTAAGCAATCAGCCCCAGCATTTT. Protein sequence: CASSQGAALSNQPQHF.

This chain links TRBV9 with TRBJ1-2; a possible D gene is TRBD1 (5 bases). Germline assignment: CDR1 SGDLS and CDR2 YYNGEE. The CDR3 sequence is 14 residues long. V was cut by 0 bases and J by 2 bases, with 8 bases left in between. CDR3 in amino acids: CASSVGSGNYGYTF. CDR3 DNA sequence: TGTGCCAGCAGCGTAGGCTCAGGGAACTATGGCTACACCTTC.

This chain connects TRBV12-3 or TRBV12-4 to TRBJ2-7; no clear D gene. The CDR3 totals 13 residues. Trimming took 3 bases from V and 2 from J, leaving 8 bases between them. CDR3: CASSFGPTYEQYF. The CDR3 nucleotides are TGTGCCAGCAGTTTTGGGCCCACCTACGAGCAGTACTTC.

This chain uses TRBV7-9 with TRBJ1-5, with 9 bases identical to TRBD1. The CDR3 is made up of 17 amino acids. CDR1 SEHNR and CDR2 FQNEAQ come from the germline V gene (reference sequence). Unmatched junction bases numbered 11, after V lost 1 base and J lost 7 bases. The CDR3 DNA is TGTGCCAGCAGCTTAGTACTCCGTGACAGGGGGGGCCAGCCCCAGCATTTT. Its protein product is CASSLVLRDRGGQPQHF. Full variable domain (remainder filled in from reference TRBV7-9 and TRBJ1-5): DTGVSQNPRHKITKRGQNVTFRCDPISEHNRLYWYRQTLGQGPEFLTYFQNEAQLEKSRLLSDRFSAERPKGSFSTLEIQRTEQGDSAMYLCASSLVLRDRGGQPQHFGDGTRLSIL.

The V call is TRBV15, the J call TRBJ2-5; 7 bases align to TRBD2. The J segment lost 5 bases and the V segment lost 9 bases, leaving 12 bases of the junction unmatched. The V gene's germline CDR1 is LNHNV and CDR2 YYDKDF (reference sequence). The CDR3 spans 14 residues. The DNA of the CDR3 is TGTGCCACTAACCAGCGGGGCCCGGGGGAGACCCAGTACTTC. Its translation is CATNQRGPGETQYF.

The chain combines TRBV9 with TRBJ1-6; TRBD1 matches at 10 bases. Germline CDR1 SGDLS, CDR2 YYNGEE. The CDR3 loop spans 15 amino acids. The V gene end was trimmed by 3 bases and the J gene end by 8 bases; junction bases not matched to a gene: 5. CDR3 region: CASSDRQGAHSPLHF. The CDR3 DNA is TGTGCCAGCAGCGACCGACAGGGGGCCCATTCACCCCTCCACTTT.

V is TRBV6-2 or TRBV6-3 and J is TRBJ1-4; no clear D gene. The V gene lost 2 bases and the J gene lost 8 bases, with 21 bases spanning the gap. The CDR3 contains 17 residues. Looked up from germline, CDR1 is MNHEY and CDR2 is SVGEGT. As DNA, the CDR3 is TGTGCCAGCAGTTACCACCAGCGTGGAATGAATCTGGAAAAACTGTTTTTT. This encodes CASSYHQRGMNLEKLFF.

This chain uses TRBV28 with TRBJ2-7, with a tentative D call TRBD1 (6 bases). The V end lost 5 bases, the J end lost 6 bases, and 17 bases lay between the germline ends. The V gene's germline CDR1 is MDHEN and CDR2 SYDVKM. The CDR3 consists of 14 residues. The CDR3 DNA reads TGTGCCAGCAGTCGACAGGTGATGACCCTCGAGCAGTACTTC. It codes for CASSRQVMTLEQYF.

The chain links TRBV19 to TRBJ1-1; 11 bases line up with TRBD1. The V segment lost 4 bases and the J segment 1 base; nucleotides outside the gene matches: 5. The germline gives CDR1 LNHDA, CDR2 SQIVND (reference sequence). The CDR3 runs 16 residues. The CDR3 nucleotides are TGTGCCAGTAGTAGATTCGGGACAGGGGGGAACACTGAAGCTTTCTTT. Its protein is CASSRFGTGGNTEAFF.

The chain is built from TRBV30 and TRBJ2-5, with a weak D call TRBD2 (6 bases). Germline V lookup: CDR1 GTSNPN, CDR2 SVGIG (reference sequence). The length of the CDR3 is 13 residues. V lost 1 base and J lost 5, with 11 bases in between. The CDR3 DNA sequence: TGTGCCTGGAGTGCGGGGGTTAAGGAGACCCAGTACTTC. It codes for CAWSAGVKETQYF. The full variable domain, with the rest looked up from reference TRBV30 and TRBJ2-5, is SQTIHQWPATLVQPVGSPLSLECTVEGTSNPNLYWYRQAAGRGLQLLFYSVGIGQISSEVPQNLSASRPQDRQFILSSKKLLLSDSGFYLCAWSAGVKETQYFGPGTRLLVL.

This rearrangement joins TRBV4-1 to TRBJ1-1; tentatively, D is TRBD1 (5 bases). CDR1 is MGHRA, CDR2 YSYEKL, per germline. V lost 0 bases and J 1 base, leaving 9 bases between the germline ends. This CDR3 is 15 amino acids long. The chain's CDR3 is CASSQDRGGNTEAFF. CDR3 in DNA: TGCGCCAGCAGCCAAGATCGCGGGGGGAACACTGAAGCTTTCTTT.

The CDR3 nucleotides read TGCGCCAGCAGTAAGGGGCAGAGCTCACCCCTCCACTTT. Its translation: CASSKGQSSPLHF. The chain is built from TRBV5-1 and TRBJ1-6, with D perhaps TRBD1 (5 bases). Trimming removed 5 bases from V and 10 bases from J, with 13 bases in between. The CDR3 totals 13 residues. Germline CDR1 SGHRS, CDR2 YFSETQ.